The T cell receptor beta chain described here comes from a study of T cell responses to AZD1222 COVID-19 vaccine. Overall study findings and caveats: Among the donors, most were white British and more were female, and clonal diversity was possibly underestimated.

Sequencing used immunoSEQ multiplex PCR; TCRdb keeps in-frame clones, though not all of them. The sample records tens of thousands of clones, around three quarters being singletons. A note on this clone: Its matching antigen is unknown.

Trimming removed 5 bases from V and 5 bases from J; junction bases left unmatched: 18. The CDR3 length is 17 residues. Germline V CDR1 and CDR2: SGHAT, FQNNGV. This sequence was found in an adult in good health. The gene calls are TRBV11-2 and TRBJ2-7; 7 bases fit TRBD2. Specimen: peripheral blood, collected on day 0 of AZD1222 vaccination. For the CDR3, the DNA is TGTGCCAGCAGCCTACGATCAATGAGGGAGGGCGTCGACGAGCAGTACTTC. It encodes CASSLRSMREGVDEQYF.